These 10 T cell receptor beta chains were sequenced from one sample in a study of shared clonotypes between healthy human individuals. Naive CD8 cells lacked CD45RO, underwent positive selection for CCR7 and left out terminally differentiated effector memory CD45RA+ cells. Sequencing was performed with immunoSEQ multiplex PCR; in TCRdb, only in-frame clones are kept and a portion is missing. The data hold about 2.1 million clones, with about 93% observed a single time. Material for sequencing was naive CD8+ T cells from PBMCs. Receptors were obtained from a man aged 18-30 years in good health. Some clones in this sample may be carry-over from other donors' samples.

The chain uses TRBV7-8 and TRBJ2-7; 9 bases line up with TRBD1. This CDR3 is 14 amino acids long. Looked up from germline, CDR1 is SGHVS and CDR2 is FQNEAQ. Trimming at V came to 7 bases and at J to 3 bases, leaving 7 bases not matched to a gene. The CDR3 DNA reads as TGTGCCAGCACCGAGGACAGGGGAAACTACGAGCAGTACTTC. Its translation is CASTEDRGNYEQYF. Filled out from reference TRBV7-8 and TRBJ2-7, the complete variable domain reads GAGVSQSPRYKVAKRGQDVALRCDPISGHVSLFWYQQALGQGPEFLTYFQNEAQLDKSGLPSDRFFAERPEGSVSTLKIQRTQQEDSAVYLCASTEDRGNYEQYFGPGTRLTVT.

CDR3 sequence reads: CASSLGGGGGLSSGNTIYF. CDR3 coding DNA: TGTGCCAGCAGCTTAGGTGGTGGAGGGGGCCTCTCCTCTGGAAACACCATATATTTT. V usage is TRBV5-6 and J usage is TRBJ1-3, with 7 bases matching TRBD1. CDR1 SGHDT and CDR2 YYEEEE come from the germline V gene. There are 19 residues in the CDR3. V dropped 2 bases and J dropped 0; count of bases not matched to a gene: 14.

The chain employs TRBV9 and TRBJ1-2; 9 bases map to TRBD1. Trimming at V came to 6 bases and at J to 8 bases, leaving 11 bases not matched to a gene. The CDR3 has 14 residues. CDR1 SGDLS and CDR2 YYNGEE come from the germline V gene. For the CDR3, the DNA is TGTGCCAGCACCCTGGACAGGGGAGAACGCGGCTACACCTTC. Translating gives CASTLDRGERGYTF. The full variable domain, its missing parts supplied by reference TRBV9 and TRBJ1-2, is DSGVTQTPKHLITATGQRVTLRCSPRSGDLSVYWYQQSLDQGLQFLIQYYNGEERAKGNILERFSAQQFPDLHSELNLSSLELGDSALYFCASTLDRGERGYTFGSGTRLTVV.

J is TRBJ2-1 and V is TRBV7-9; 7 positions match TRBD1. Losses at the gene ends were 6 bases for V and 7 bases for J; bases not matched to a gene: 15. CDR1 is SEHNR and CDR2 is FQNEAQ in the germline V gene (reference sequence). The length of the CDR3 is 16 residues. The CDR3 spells CASSEGAVSLRNEQFF. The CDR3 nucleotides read TGTGCCAGCAGTGAGGGGGCAGTGTCCTTGAGGAATGAGCAGTTCTTC.

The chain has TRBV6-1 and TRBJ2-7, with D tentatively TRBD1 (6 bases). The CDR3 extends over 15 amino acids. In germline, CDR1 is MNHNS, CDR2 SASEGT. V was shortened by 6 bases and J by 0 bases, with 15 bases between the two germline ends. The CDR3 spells CASSTGTRSSYEQYF. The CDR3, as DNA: TGTGCCAGCAGCACCGGGACAAGGAGCTCCTACGAGCAGTACTTC.

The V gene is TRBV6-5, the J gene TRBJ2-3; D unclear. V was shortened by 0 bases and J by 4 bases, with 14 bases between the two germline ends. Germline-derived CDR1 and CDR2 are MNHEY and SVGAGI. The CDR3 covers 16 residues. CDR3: CASSYSNRAAADTQYF. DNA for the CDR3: TGTGCCAGCAGTTACTCGAATCGGGCGGCGGCAGATACGCAGTATTTT.

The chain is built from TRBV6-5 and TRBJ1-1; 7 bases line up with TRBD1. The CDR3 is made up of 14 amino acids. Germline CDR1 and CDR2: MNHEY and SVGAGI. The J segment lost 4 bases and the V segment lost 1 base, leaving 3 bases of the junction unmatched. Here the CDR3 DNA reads TGTGCCAGCAGTTACTACCCAGGGGGCACTGAAGCTTTCTTT. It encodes CASSYYPGGTEAFF.

The CDR3 loop is CASSDETSGNTIYF. DNA of the CDR3: TGTGCCAGCAGTGATGAGACCTCTGGAAACACCATATATTTT. The rearrangement links TRBV2 to TRBJ1-3; D gene uncertain. The CDR3 loop spans 14 amino acids. Germline CDR1 reads SNHLY; CDR2 reads FYNNEI. Trimming pared 3 bases from V and 0 bases from J, leaving 6 bases between.

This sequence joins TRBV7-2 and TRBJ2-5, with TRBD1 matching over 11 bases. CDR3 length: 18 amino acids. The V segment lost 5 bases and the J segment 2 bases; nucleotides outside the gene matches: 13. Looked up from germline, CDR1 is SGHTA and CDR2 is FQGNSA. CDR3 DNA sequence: TGTGCCAGCAGCCCAACGGACAGGGGGCCTCCAAGGCAAGAGACCCAGTACTTC. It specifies CASSPTDRGPPRQETQYF.

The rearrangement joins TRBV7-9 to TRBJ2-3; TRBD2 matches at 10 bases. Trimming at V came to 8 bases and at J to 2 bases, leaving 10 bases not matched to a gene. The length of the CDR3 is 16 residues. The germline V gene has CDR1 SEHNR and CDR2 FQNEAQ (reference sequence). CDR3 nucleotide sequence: TGTGCCAGCTGCCCCCCCCTAGCGGGAGCCACAGATACGCAGTATTTT. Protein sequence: CASCPPLAGATDTQYF.